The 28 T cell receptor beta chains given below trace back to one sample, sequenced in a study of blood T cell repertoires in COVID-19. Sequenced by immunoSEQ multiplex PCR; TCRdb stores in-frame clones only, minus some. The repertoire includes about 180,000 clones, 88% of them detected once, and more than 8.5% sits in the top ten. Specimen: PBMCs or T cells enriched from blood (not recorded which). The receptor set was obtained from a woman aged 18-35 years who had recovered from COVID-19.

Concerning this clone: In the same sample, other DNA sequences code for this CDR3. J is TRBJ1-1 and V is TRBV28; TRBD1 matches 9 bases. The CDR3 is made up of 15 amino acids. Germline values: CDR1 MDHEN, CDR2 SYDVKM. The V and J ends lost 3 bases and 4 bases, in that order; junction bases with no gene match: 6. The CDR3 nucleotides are TGTGCCAGCAGTTTTCCCGACAGGGGGGGCACTGAAGCTTTCTTT. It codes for CASSFPDRGGTEAFF.

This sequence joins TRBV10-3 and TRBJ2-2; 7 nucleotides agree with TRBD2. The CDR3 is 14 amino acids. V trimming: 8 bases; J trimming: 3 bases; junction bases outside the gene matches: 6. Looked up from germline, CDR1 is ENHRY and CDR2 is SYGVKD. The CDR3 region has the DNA TGTGCCATCCCCGATGGACTAGACACCGGGGAGCTGTTTTTT. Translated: CAIPDGLDTGELFF.

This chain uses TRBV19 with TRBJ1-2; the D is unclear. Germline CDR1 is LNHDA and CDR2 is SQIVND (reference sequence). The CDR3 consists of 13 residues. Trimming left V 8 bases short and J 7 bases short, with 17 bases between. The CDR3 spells CASLWPSLSGYTF. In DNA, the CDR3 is TGTGCCAGTCTTTGGCCCTCCCTCAGTGGCTACACCTTC.

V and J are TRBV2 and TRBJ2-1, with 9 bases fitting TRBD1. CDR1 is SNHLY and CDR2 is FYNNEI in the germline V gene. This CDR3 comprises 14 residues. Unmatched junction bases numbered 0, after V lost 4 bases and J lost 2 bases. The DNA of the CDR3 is TGTGCCAGCAGTGGGACAGGGGCCTACAATGAGCAGTTCTTC. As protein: CASSGTGAYNEQFF.

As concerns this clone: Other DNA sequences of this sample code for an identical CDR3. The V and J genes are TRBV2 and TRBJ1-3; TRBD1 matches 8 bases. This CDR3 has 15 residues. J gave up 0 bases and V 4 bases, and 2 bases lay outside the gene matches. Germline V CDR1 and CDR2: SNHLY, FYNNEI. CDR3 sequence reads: CASSGDRYSGNTIYF. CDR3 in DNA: TGTGCCAGCAGTGGGGACAGGTACTCTGGAAACACCATATATTTT.

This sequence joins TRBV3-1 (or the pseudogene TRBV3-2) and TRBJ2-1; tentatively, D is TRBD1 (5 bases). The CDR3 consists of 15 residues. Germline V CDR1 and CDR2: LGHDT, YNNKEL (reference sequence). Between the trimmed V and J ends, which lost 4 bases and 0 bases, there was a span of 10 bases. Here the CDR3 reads CASSLRGVSYNEQFF. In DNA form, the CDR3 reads TGTGCCAGCAGCCTTAGGGGCGTCTCCTACAATGAGCAGTTCTTC.

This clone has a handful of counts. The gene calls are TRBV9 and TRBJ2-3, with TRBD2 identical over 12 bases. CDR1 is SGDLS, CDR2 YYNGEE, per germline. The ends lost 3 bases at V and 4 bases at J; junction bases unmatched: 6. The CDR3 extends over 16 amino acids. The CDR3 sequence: CASSGGLAGGSDTQYF. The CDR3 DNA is TGTGCCAGCAGCGGGGGACTAGCGGGCGGGTCAGATACGCAGTATTTT.

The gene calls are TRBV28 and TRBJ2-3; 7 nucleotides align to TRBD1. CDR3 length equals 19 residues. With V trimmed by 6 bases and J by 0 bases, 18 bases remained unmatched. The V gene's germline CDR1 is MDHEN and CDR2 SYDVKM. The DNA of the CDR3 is TGTGCCAGCAGGCAGGGCCGGGACAGAACCCGACTAAGCACAGATACGCAGTATTTT. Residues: CASRQGRDRTRLSTDTQYF.

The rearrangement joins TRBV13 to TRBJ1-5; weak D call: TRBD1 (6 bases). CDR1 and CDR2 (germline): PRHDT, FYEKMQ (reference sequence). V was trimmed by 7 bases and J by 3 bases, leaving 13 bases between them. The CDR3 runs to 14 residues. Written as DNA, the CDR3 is TGTGCCAGCATCCAAAGACAGGCCAATCAGCCCCAGCATTTT. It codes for CASIQRQANQPQHF.

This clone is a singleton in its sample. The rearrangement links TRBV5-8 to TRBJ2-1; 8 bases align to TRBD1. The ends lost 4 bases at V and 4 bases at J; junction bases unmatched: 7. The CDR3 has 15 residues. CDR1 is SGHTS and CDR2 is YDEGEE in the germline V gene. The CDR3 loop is CASSVGQGPYNEQFF. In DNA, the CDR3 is TGTGCCAGCAGCGTCGGACAGGGTCCATACAATGAGCAGTTCTTC. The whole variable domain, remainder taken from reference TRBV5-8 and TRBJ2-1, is EAGVTQSPTHLIKTRGQQATLRCSPISGHTSVYWYQQALGLGLQFLLWYDEGEERNRGNFPPRFSGRQFPNYSSELNVNALELEDSALYLCASSVGQGPYNEQFFGPGTRLTVL.

Here the CDR3 DNA reads TGTGCCAGCAGCCAAGAACTAGCGGGAGGAACCTACGAGCAGTACTTC. It codes for CASSQELAGGTYEQYF. The chain combines TRBV4-2 with TRBJ2-7; TRBD2 agrees at 12 bases. Germline V CDR1 and CDR2: LGHNA, YNFKEQ. J lost 2 bases, V lost 0 bases, and 2 bases had no gene match. The length of the CDR3 is 16 residues.

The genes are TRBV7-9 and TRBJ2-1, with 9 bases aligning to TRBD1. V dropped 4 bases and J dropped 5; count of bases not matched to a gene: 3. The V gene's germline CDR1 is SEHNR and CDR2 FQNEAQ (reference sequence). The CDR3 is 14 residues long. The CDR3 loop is CASSSRTGDNEQFF. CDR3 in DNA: TGTGCCAGCAGCTCTCGGACAGGGGACAATGAGCAGTTCTTC.

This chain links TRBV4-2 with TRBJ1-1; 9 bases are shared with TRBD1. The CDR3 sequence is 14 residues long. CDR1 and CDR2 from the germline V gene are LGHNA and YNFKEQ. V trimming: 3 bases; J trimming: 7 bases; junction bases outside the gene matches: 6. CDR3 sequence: CASSQRGQGLEAFF. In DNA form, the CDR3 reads TGTGCCAGCAGCCAGAGGGGACAGGGTCTTGAAGCTTTCTTT.

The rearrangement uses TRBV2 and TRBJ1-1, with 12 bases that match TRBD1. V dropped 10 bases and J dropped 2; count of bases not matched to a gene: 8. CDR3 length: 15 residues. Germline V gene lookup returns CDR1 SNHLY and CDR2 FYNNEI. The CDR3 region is CANPGTGGGNTEAFF. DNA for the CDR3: TGTGCCAACCCCGGGACAGGGGGCGGAAACACTGAAGCTTTCTTT.

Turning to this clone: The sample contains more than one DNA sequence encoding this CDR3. Here the CDR3 DNA reads TGTGCCAGTAGTATCCAGAACACTGAAGCTTTCTTT. Its translation is CASSIQNTEAFF. V gene TRBV19 combines with J gene TRBJ1-1, with unresolved D. The V gene lost 3 bases and the J gene lost 1 base, with 3 bases spanning the gap. The germline V gene encodes CDR1 LNHDA and CDR2 SQIVND (reference sequence). The CDR3 spans 12 residues.

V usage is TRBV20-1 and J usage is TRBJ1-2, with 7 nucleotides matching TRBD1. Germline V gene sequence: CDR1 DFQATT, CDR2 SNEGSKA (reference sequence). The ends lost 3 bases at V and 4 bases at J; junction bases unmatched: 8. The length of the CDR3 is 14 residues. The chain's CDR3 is CSASVKAGGYGYTF. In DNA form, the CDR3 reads TGCAGTGCTAGTGTCAAGGCAGGGGGCTATGGCTACACCTTC.

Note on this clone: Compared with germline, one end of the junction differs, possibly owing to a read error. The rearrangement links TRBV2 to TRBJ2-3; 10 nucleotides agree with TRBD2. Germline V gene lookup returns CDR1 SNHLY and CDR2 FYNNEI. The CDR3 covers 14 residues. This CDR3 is CASSEALQREGPGF. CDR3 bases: TGTGCCAGCAGTGAAGCGCTTCAGCGGGAGGGCCCCGGTTTT.

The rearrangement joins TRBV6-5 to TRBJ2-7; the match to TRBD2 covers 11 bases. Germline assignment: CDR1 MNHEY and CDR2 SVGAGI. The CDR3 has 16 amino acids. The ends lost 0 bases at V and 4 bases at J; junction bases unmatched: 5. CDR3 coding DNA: TGTGCCAGCAGTTACTCGAGACTAGCGGGAAAGTACGAGCAGTACTTC. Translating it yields CASSYSRLAGKYEQYF.

CDR3 in DNA: TGTGCCAGCAGCCTGGGGACCTCAATGGGAGGTCAGCCCCAGCATTTT. Its translation: CASSLGTSMGGQPQHF. The rearrangement joins TRBV28 to TRBJ1-5; D might be TRBD1 (5 bases). Germline V gene sequence: CDR1 MDHEN, CDR2 SYDVKM. V was clipped by 6 bases and J by 6 bases, with 21 bases between them. The CDR3 is 16 amino acids.

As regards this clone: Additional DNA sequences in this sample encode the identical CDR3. The CDR3 protein is CASSVGLAGSYEQYF. DNA for the CDR3: TGTGCCAGCAGCGTAGGCCTAGCGGGGTCCTACGAGCAGTACTTC. This chain joins TRBV9 and TRBJ2-7; 9 bases agree with TRBD2. CDR1 is SGDLS and CDR2 is YYNGEE in the germline V gene. V dropped 0 bases and J dropped 1; count of bases not matched to a gene: 2. The CDR3 loop spans 15 amino acids.

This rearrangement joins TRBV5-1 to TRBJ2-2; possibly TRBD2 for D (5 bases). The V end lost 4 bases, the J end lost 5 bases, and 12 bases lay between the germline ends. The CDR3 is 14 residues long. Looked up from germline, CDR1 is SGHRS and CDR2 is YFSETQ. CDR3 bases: TGCGCCAGCAGCGGAGGCGGATTAACCGGGGAGCTGTTTTTT. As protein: CASSGGGLTGELFF.

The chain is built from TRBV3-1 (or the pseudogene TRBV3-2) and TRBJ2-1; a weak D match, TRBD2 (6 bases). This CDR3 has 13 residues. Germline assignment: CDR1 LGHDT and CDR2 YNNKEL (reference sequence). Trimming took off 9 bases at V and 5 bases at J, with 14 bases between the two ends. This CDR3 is CASGTPLNNEQFF. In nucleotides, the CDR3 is TGTGCCAGTGGGACTCCCTTAAACAATGAGCAGTTCTTC.

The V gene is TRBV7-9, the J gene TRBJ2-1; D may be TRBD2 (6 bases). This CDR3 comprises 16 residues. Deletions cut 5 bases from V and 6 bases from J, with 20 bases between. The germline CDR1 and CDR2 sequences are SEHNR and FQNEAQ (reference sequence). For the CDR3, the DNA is TGTGCCAGCAGCCGACAATCGGGACTCAGTCTCAATGAGCAGTTCTTC. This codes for CASSRQSGLSLNEQFF.

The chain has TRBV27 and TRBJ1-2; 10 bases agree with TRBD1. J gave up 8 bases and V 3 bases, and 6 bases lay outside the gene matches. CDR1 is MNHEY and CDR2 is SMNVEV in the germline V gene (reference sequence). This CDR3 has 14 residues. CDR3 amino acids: CASSFLGTGDGYTF. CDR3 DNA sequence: TGTGCCAGCAGTTTTTTAGGGACAGGGGACGGCTACACCTTC.

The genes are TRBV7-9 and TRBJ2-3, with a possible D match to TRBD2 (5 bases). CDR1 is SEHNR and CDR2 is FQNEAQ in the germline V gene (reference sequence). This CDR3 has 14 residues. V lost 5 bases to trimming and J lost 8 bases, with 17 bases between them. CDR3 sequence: CASSPGWELGTQYF. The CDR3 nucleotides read TGTGCCAGCAGCCCCGGCTGGGAGTTAGGTACGCAGTATTTT.

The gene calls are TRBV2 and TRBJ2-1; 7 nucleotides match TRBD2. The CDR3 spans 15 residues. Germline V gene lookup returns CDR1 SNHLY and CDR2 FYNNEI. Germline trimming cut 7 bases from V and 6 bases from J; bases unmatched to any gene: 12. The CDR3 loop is CASNLLTSVANEQFF. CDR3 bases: TGTGCCAGCAACCTACTAACTAGCGTAGCCAATGAGCAGTTCTTC.

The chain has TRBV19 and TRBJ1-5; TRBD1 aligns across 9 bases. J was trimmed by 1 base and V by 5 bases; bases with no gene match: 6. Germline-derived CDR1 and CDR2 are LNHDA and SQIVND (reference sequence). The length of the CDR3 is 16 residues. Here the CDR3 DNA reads TGTGCCAGTAGTTGGGGGACAGGGAGAAGCAATCAGCCCCAGCATTTT. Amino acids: CASSWGTGRSNQPQHF.

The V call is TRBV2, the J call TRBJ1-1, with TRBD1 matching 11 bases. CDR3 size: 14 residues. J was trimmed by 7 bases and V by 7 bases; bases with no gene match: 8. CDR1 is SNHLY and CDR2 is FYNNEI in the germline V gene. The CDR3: CASTPDRGLSEAFF. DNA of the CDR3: TGTGCCAGCACCCCGGACAGGGGGCTTAGTGAAGCTTTCTTT. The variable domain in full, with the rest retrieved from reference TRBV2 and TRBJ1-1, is EPEVTQTPSHQVTQMGQEVILRCVPISNHLYFYWYRQILGQKVEFLVSFYNNEISEKSEIFDDQFSVERPDGSNFTLKIRSTKLEDSAMYFCASTPDRGLSEAFFGQGTRLTVV.